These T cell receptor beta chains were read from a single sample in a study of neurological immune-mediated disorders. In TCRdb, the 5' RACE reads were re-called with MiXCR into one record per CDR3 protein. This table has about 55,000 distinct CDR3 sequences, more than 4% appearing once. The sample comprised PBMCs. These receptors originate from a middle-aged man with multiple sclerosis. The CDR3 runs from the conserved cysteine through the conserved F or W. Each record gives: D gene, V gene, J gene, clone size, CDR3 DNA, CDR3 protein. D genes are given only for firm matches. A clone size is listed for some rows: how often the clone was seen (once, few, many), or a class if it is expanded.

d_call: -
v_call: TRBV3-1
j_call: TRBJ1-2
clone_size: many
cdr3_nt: TGTGCCAGCAGCCAAGGGGGGGCCTACTATGGCTACACCTTC
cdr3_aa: CASSQGGAYYGYTF

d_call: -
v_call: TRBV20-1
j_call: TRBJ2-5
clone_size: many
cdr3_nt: TGCAGTGCTAGGTCGGGGAGTCAAGAGACCCAGTACTTC
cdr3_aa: CSARSGSQETQYF

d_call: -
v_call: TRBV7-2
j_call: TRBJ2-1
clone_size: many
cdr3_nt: TGTGCCAGCAGCTTGGCCCCGGCGAAGGTTAATGAGCAGTTCTTC
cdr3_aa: CASSLAPAKVNEQFF

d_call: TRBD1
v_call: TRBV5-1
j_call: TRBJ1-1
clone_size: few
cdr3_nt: TGCGCCAGCAGCAATCCGGGACAGGGGTACACTGAAGCTTTCTTT
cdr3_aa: CASSNPGQGYTEAFF

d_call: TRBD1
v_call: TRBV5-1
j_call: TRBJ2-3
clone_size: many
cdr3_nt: TGCGCCAGCGGGGGACAGGGGGCCTACACAGATACGCAGTATTTT
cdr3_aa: CASGGQGAYTDTQYF

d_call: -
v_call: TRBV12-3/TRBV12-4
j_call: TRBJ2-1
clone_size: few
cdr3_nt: TGTGCCAGCAGTGATCCGTACCTAAGCTCCTACAATGAGCAGTTCTTC
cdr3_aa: CASSDPYLSSYNEQFF

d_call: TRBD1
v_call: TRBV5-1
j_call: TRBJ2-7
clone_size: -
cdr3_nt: TGCGCCAGCAGCGGGACAGTTTCCTACGAGCAGTACTTC
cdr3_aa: CASSGTVSYEQYF

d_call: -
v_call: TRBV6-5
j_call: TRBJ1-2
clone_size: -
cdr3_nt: TGTGCCAGCAGTTACGGTTCAGGAGATACGTCCGGCTACACCTTC
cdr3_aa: CASSYGSGDTSGYTF

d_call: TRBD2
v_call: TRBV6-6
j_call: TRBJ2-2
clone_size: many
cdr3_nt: TGTGCCAGCAGTCGTAGCGGGCGCAGCACCGGGGAGCTGTTTTTT
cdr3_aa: CASSRSGRSTGELFF

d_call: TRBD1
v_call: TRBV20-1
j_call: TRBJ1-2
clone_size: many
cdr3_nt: TGCAGTGCTAGGAGGGAGGACAGGGCGCGGGATGGCTACACCTTC
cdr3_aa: CSARREDRARDGYTF

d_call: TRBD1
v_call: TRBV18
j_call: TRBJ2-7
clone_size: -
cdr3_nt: TGTGCCAGCTCACCAACTACAGGGGAAGAGCAGTACTTC
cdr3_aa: CASSPTTGEEQYF

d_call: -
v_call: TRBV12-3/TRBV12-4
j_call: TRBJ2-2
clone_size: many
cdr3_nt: TGTGCCAGCAGTTTGGGACTCCTTGGGGTTTACGGCGGGGAGCTGTTTTTT
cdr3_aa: CASSLGLLGVYGGELFF

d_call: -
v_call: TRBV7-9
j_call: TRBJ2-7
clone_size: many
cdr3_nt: TGTGCCAGCAGCTTAGTGTCGGGGCCCGGCTCCTACGAGCAGTACTTC
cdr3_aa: CASSLVSGPGSYEQYF

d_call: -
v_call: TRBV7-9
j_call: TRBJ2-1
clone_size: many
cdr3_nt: TGTGCCAGCAGCTTAGATGCCTATGAGCAGTTCTTC
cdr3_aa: CASSLDAYEQFF

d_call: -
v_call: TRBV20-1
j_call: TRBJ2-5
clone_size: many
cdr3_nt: TGCAGTGCTATTGGACGCGACCAAGAGACCCAGTACTTC
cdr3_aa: CSAIGRDQETQYF

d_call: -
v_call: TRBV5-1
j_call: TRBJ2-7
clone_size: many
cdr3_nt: TGCGCCAGCAGAGCACTAAAAGGACCAAAGGAAGGCGAGCAGTACTTC
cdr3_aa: CASRALKGPKEGEQYF

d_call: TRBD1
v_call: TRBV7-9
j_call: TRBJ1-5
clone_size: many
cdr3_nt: TGTGCCAGCATCATCACAGGGGATAGCAATCAGCCCCAGCATTTT
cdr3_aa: CASIITGDSNQPQHF

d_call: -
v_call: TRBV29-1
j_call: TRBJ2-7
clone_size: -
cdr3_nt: TGCAGCGTTGAAGAGGGATTACCCTACGAGCAGTACTTC
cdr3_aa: CSVEEGLPYEQYF

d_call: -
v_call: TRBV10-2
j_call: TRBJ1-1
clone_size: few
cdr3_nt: TGCGCCAGCAGTGGGCATTCGACGGTGAACACTGAAGCTTTCTTT
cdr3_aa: CASSGHSTVNTEAFF

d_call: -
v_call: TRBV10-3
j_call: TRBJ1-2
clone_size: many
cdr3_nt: TGTGCCATCAGTGGGCCGGACCGAAGCTATGGCTACACCTTC
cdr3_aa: CAISGPDRSYGYTF

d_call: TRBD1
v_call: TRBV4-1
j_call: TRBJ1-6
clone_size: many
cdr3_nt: TGCGCCAGCAGCCAAGAGGTGACAGGGGATTCACCCCTCCACTTT
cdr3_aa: CASSQEVTGDSPLHF

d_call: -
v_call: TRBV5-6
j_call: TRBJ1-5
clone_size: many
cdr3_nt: TGTGCCAGCAGGGCGTGGGGAAGCAATCAGCCCCAGCATTTT
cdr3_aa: CASRAWGSNQPQHF

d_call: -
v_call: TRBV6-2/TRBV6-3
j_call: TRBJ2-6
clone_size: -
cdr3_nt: TGTGCCAGCAGTGGGGACGGGACGGGGGCCAACGTCCTGACTTTC
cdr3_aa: CASSGDGTGANVLTF

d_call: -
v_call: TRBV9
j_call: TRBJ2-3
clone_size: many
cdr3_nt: TGTGCCAGCAGCGTATCGAGGGGTGGGGGCACAGATACGCAGTATTTT
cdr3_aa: CASSVSRGGGTDTQYF

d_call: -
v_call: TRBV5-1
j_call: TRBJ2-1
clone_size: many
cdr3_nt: TGCGCCAGCAGCTTGGTGCAAGCGAACAATGAGCAGTTCTTC
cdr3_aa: CASSLVQANNEQFF

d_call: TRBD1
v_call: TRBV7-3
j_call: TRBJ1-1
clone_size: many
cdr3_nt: TGTGCCAGCAGCTTAGACAGGGCCACTGAAGCTTTCTTT
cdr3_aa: CASSLDRATEAFF

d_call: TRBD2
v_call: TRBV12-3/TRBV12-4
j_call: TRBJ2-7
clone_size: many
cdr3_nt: TGTGCCAGCAGGTCGGGACTAGCGGGCTACGAGCAGTACTTC
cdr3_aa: CASRSGLAGYEQYF

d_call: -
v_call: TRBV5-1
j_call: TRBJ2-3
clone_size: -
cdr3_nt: TGCGCCAGCACCCGGGACGGAAGCACAGATACGCAGTATTTT
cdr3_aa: CASTRDGSTDTQYF

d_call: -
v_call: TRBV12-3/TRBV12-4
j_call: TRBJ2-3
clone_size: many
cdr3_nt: TGTGCCAGCACCCCGGGGGGCACCACAGATACGCAGTATTTT
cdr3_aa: CASTPGGTTDTQYF

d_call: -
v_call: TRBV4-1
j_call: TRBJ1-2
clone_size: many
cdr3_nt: TGCGCCAGCAGCCAAAGGTTTGGAAACTATGGCTACACCTTC
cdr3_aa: CASSQRFGNYGYTF

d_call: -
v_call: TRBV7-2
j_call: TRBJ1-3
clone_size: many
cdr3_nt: TGTGCCAGCAGCCCTAGCTTCGCAGGGATGTTCGGTGGAAACACCATATATTTT
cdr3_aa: CASSPSFAGMFGGNTIYF

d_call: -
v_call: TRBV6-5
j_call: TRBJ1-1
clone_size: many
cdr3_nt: TGTGCCAGCAGTGGACCGAGAGAAGCTTTCTTT
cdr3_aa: CASSGPREAFF

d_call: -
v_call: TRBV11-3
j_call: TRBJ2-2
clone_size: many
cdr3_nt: TGTGCCAGCAGCTTACGGGGACAAAACACCGGGGAGCTGTTTTTT
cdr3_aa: CASSLRGQNTGELFF

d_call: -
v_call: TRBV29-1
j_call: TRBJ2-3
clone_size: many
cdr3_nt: TGCAGCGTTGAGGGGGCCCGGACCACAGATACGCAGTATTTT
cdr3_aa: CSVEGARTTDTQYF

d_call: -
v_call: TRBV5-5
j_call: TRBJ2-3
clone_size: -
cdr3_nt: TGTGCCAGCAGCTTGGGGGCGATCACAGATACGCAGTATTTT
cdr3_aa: CASSLGAITDTQYF